This TCR beta chain was found in a study of vaccination effects on CD4 cells after COVID-19. Study-wide background: The post-vaccine samples were taken, at the median, 72 days after the second dose. Overall study findings and caveats: The vaccine-induced clones of healthy vaccinees included only 1 of 255 that cross-reacted with common cold coronaviruses.

Germline CDR1 reads SQVTM; CDR2 reads ANQGSEA. The CDR3 sequence is 12 residues long. Worth noting for this clone: The antigen is undetermined. One junction end disagrees with the germline gene, perhaps due to a read error.

With the ViraFEST assay, the study expanded antigen-specific CD4+ T cells using viral peptide pools, then sequenced them. Following 10 days of culture, CD4+ T cells were isolated. Each person got two doses of an mRNA SARS-CoV-2 vaccine, BNT162b2 or mRNA-1273. The authors replaced half the medium with IL-2 medium on days 3 and 7. The table came from immunoSEQ multiplex PCR; TCRdb's copy has only in-frame clones and leaves some out. The sample lists approximately 25,000 clones, nearly 80% occurring once. The V and J genes are TRBV29-1 and TRBJ1-2, with D perhaps matching TRBD1 (5 bases). Here the sequenced sample was CD4+ T cells from PBMCs cultured with SARS-CoV-2 spike peptides, taken after COVID-19 vaccination. The TCR originated in a human donor who received a COVID-19 vaccine. Some clones in this sample may be carry-over from other donors' samples. The DNA of the CDR3 is TGCAGCGTCGAAGGCAGGGCCTATGGCTACACCTTC. Residues: CSVEGRAYGYTF.